This T cell receptor beta chain was retrieved from a study of OX40 agonist ivuxolimab in advanced cancers. Study-wide context: Each dose-escalation patient presented with hepatocellular carcinoma, melanoma, renal cell or head and neck cancer.

Trimming removed 5 bases from V and 1 base from J, with 12 bases in between. Germline lookup yields CDR1 SGHTA and CDR2 FQGNSA. The CDR3 has 15 residues. This table comes from immunoSEQ multiplex PCR, and its TCRdb copy is limited to in-frame clones, with some not included. The profile shows several thousand clones, 80% to 90% of them singletons. This receptor was obtained from an adult with an advanced solid tumor such as melanoma, head and neck, liver or kidney cancer. The sample was CD4+ or CD8+ T cells sorted from blood, taken in a trial of the OX40 agonist ivuxolimab. The J gene is TRBJ1-5, the V gene TRBV7-2; the D is unclear. CDR3 sequence: CASSLTGNSNQPQHF. CDR3 coding DNA: TGTGCCAGCAGCCTCACCGGGAACAGCAATCAGCCCCAGCATTTT.